This T cell receptor (beta chain) was sequenced for a study of regulatory T cells in long-lasting Graves disease. Many counts were recorded for this clonotype. Time point here: newly diagnosed GD, antithyroid drugs for less than 3 months. PBMC RNA was the source of the TCR library. Libraries of TCR beta came from iRepertoire HTBI primers plus Arm-PCR of CDR3 regions. MiXCR was run by TCRdb on the multiplex PCR reads, yielding one entry per CDR3 protein. This table holds about 500,000 distinct CDR3 sequences, 12% found once. V lost 6 bases to trimming and J lost 4 bases, with 18 bases between them. Germline assignment: CDR1 SGHAT and CDR2 FQNNGV. This CDR3 spans 15 amino acids. These data were likewise used in another study, on T cells in Graves' hyperthyroidism and ophthalmopathy. That paper adds: It was considered stable Graves' hyperthyroidism when ophthalmopathy did not progress within 18 months. Blood also carried most thyroid clonotypes expanded above 0.001. Ophthalmopathy stood apart from stable hyperthyroidism in a 13 V-J model.

Source: peripheral blood mononuclear cells (PBMCs), taken at new diagnosis, from a patient treated with antithyroid drugs. This clonotype was sampled from a woman aged 25 to 45 with Graves disease. The rearrangement uses TRBV11-2 and TRBJ1-2; a possible D gene is TRBD1 (6 bases). The DNA of the CDR3 is TGTGCCAGCAGGGATTACAGGGTGCGTGGCTATGGCTACACCTTC. The encoded protein is CASRDYRVRGYGYTF.